This passage covers 18 T cell receptor beta chains from one sample sequenced in a study of STAT5B mutations in CD4+ large granular lymphocyte leukemia. Assay used: immunoSEQ multiplex PCR; TCRdb lists only in-frame clones, some missing. The top ten clones hold 3.5% to 4% of a sample with tens of thousands of clones, 80% to 90% of them seen once. Material: CD4+ T cells from blood buffy coats. The receptors were gathered from a human donor in good health.

The chain recombines TRBV2 with TRBJ1-2; 10 bases align to TRBD1. This CDR3 region has 15 residues. CDR1 is SNHLY and CDR2 is FYNNEI in the germline V gene. V shed 2 bases, J shed 6 bases, and the junction held 6 bases outside the gene matches. As DNA, the CDR3 is TGTGCCAGCAGTGAATCCCGGACAGGGGGGGATGGCTACACCTTC. It translates to CASSESRTGGDGYTF.

The V call is TRBV5-4, the J call TRBJ2-2, with a possible D match to TRBD1 (6 bases). Trimming took off 2 bases at V and 6 bases at J, with 14 bases between the two ends. Germline V CDR1 and CDR2: SGHNT, YYREEE (reference sequence). The CDR3 runs to 15 residues. This CDR3 reads CASSFGTPIAGELFF. The CDR3 DNA reads TGTGCCAGCAGCTTTGGGACACCCATAGCCGGGGAGCTGTTTTTT.

This chain uses TRBV28 with TRBJ2-7; the match to TRBD1 covers 10 bases. CDR1 is MDHEN and CDR2 is SYDVKM in the germline V gene. CDR3 length: 14 amino acids. V lost 1 base and J lost 6; bases outside the gene matches: 3. The CDR3 protein is CASSLYRDRGEQYF. CDR3 nucleotides: TGTGCCAGCAGTTTATATCGGGACAGGGGCGAGCAGTACTTC.

This clone was counted only a few times. The V gene is TRBV30, the J gene TRBJ2-7, with 8 bases that match TRBD2. The germline V gene has CDR1 GTSNPN and CDR2 SVGIG (reference sequence). V lost 0 bases to trimming and J lost 7 bases; unmatched junction nucleotides: 8. This CDR3 has 14 residues. CDR3 sequence (DNA): TGTGCCTGGAGTGTAGGGAGCGGGAGTTTTGAGCAGTACTTC. Translating gives CAWSVGSGSFEQYF.

The chain combines TRBV5-1 with TRBJ2-1; the D call may be TRBD1 or TRBD2 (6 bases each). From germline, CDR1 is SGHRS and CDR2 YFSETQ. The CDR3 runs to 15 residues. Trimming left V 8 bases short and J 2 bases short, with 17 bases between. DNA of the CDR3: TGCGCCAGGCCCCAGGGGTGGGGGGCCTACAATGAGCAGTTCTTC. This sequence encodes CARPQGWGAYNEQFF. Drawing the rest from reference TRBV5-1 and TRBJ2-1, the complete variable domain is KAGVTQTPRYLIKTRGQQVTLSCSPISGHRSVSWYQQTPGQGLQFLFEYFSETQRNKGNFPGRFSGRQFSNSRSEMNVSTLELGDSALYLCARPQGWGAYNEQFFGPGTRLTVL.

The chain is built from TRBV10-3 and TRBJ2-6; D may be TRBD1 (6 bases). V lost 0 bases, J lost 0 bases, and 6 bases lay in between. The CDR3 length is 16 residues. Germline values: CDR1 ENHRY, CDR2 SYGVKD. CDR3 nucleotides: TGTGCCATCAGTGAGTCGACAGGCTCTGGGGCCAACGTCCTGACTTTC. Its translation is CAISESTGSGANVLTF.

The chain has TRBV2 and TRBJ1-6, with D perhaps matching TRBD1 (6 bases). The CDR3 runs 15 residues. The ends were cut back, 6 bases at V and 1 base at J, with 10 bases in the middle. Germline values: CDR1 SNHLY, CDR2 FYNNEI. In DNA, the CDR3 is TGTGCCAGCAGGCGTACAGGGTCCTATAATTCACCCCTCCACTTT. It translates to CASRRTGSYNSPLHF.

The chain carries TRBV10-3 and TRBJ1-2, with D perhaps TRBD1 (6 bases). This CDR3 comprises 17 residues. Germline loops: CDR1 ENHRY, CDR2 SYGVKD. Trimming stripped 4 bases from V and 2 bases from J, with 20 bases between. The CDR3 region is CAISGGREQGSNYGYTF. CDR3 coding DNA: TGTGCCATCAGTGGGGGACGTGAACAGGGAAGCAACTATGGCTACACCTTC.

This chain joins TRBV6-6 and TRBJ1-3, with 8 bases fitting TRBD1. Germline V gene data show CDR1 as MNHNY and CDR2 as SVGAGI (reference sequence). Unmatched junction bases numbered 5, after V lost 0 bases and J lost 4 bases. The CDR3 sequence is 16 residues long. CDR3 amino acids: CASSYSLGDRGNTIYF. For the CDR3, the DNA is TGTGCCAGCAGTTACTCCCTTGGGGACAGGGGAAACACCATATATTTT.

The rearrangement links TRBV5-1 to TRBJ1-1; tentatively, D is TRBD1 (5 bases). The CDR3 extends over 16 amino acids. Germline V gene sequence: CDR1 SGHRS, CDR2 YFSETQ. V lost 4 bases and J lost 0, with 16 bases in between. CDR3 sequence reads: CASSLGGNGLNTEAFF. CDR3 nucleotide sequence: TGCGCCAGCAGCCTGGGGGGGAATGGACTGAACACTGAAGCTTTCTTT.

V is TRBV14 and J is TRBJ1-3; D gene unclear. The V gene's germline CDR1 is SGHDN and CDR2 FVKESK. Trimming stripped 0 bases from V and 3 bases from J, with 15 bases between. The CDR3 runs to 17 residues. CDR3 nucleotide sequence: TGTGCCAGCAGCCAAGATCGGAGCCTCGGAATTGGAAACACCATATATTTT. It specifies CASSQDRSLGIGNTIYF.

The chain recombines TRBV10-3 with TRBJ1-5; D might be TRBD1 (5 bases). CDR1 and CDR2 (germline): ENHRY, SYGVKD. The CDR3 is 12 residues long. Trimming pared 8 bases from V and 4 bases from J, leaving 9 bases between. The CDR3 sequence is CAIGTGNQPQHF. In DNA form, the CDR3 reads TGTGCCATCGGGACTGGTAATCAGCCCCAGCATTTT.

The CDR3 DNA sequence: TGTGCCAGTAGTGGGATCCGGCGGGGTTCCTACGAGCAGTACTTC. Protein: CASSGIRRGSYEQYF. The V and J genes are TRBV19 and TRBJ2-7, with D perhaps TRBD2 (6 bases). Trimming removed 5 bases from V and 1 base from J, with 15 bases in between. The CDR3 contains 15 residues. Germline CDR1 reads LNHDA; CDR2 reads SQIVND (reference sequence).

The chain carries TRBV19 and TRBJ1-1; no reliable D call. Germline CDR1 LNHDA, CDR2 SQIVND (reference sequence). The CDR3 length is 13 residues. With 9 bases removed from V and 0 bases from J, the gap between germline ends came to 11 bases. CDR3 in DNA: TGTGCCAGCAGCCTCCTCATGAACACTGAAGCTTTCTTT. Translated: CASSLLMNTEAFF.

The chain uses TRBV7-2 and TRBJ2-1; D not certain. V gave up 1 base and J gave up 6 bases, with 10 bases separating them. This CDR3 region has 14 residues. Germline V CDR1 and CDR2: SGHTA, FQGNSA. The DNA of the CDR3 is TGTGCCAGCAGCTTAGATCAGCTAGGCAATGAGCAGTTCTTC. Its protein product is CASSLDQLGNEQFF.

Details on this clone: Relative to the germline gene, one junction end is altered; a read error may explain this. V usage is TRBV20-1 and J usage is TRBJ2-7, with 8 bases identical to TRBD2. Germline-derived CDR1 and CDR2 are DFQATT and SNEGSKA (reference sequence). The CDR3 has 11 residues. CDR3 in DNA: TGTTCCGGGACTAGAGAGTACGAGCAGTACTTC. It is translated as CSGTREYEQYF.

This clone was counted a single time. The chain links TRBV2 to TRBJ1-1, with TRBD1 as a possible D gene (5 bases). Germline values: CDR1 SNHLY, CDR2 FYNNEI. The CDR3 is 14 residues long. V was clipped by 3 bases and J by 4 bases, with 12 bases between them. The CDR3 nucleotides read TGTGCCAGCAGTGATCCGGGGGGGAGCACTGAAGCTTTCTTT. Protein sequence: CASSDPGGSTEAFF.

The rearrangement joins TRBV19 to TRBJ2-7, with D possibly TRBD2 on 7 matching bases. CDR1 LNHDA and CDR2 SQIVND come from the germline V gene (reference sequence). The CDR3 runs to 14 residues. Trimming shortened V by 5 bases and J by 5 bases, and 16 bases separated the two germline ends. The CDR3 sequence is CASSHLGGLNEQYF. The DNA of the CDR3 is TGTGCCAGTAGTCACCTCGGGGGGCTTAACGAGCAGTACTTC.